These 21 T cell receptor beta chains share one sample of origin, sequenced in a study of post-analysis software for immune sequencing data. Study results and limitations: Roughly five TRBV segments, including TRBV5-6, TRBV5-1 and TRBV20-1, were more frequent in patients than controls.

TCR beta cDNA libraries included unique molecular identifiers. Each CDR3 protein is one row after TCRdb ran MiXCR on the PCR reads. The data show about 260,000 distinct CDR3 sequences, with 35% to 40% seen just once and under 5.5% held by the top ten. No cognate antigen is known for these TCRs. The sequencing sample was made of blood. The receptors were sampled from a girl aged 10-17 years with multiple sclerosis.

The chain carries TRBV6-2 or TRBV6-3 and TRBJ2-7; 9 nucleotides align to TRBD1. In germline, CDR1 is MNHEY, CDR2 SVGEGT. The CDR3 runs to 12 residues. V dropped 8 bases and J dropped 11; count of bases not matched to a gene: 10. This CDR3 reads CASPQTGQGEYF. The CDR3 DNA sequence: TGTGCCAGCCCTCAAACGGGACAGGGCGAGTACTTC.

A single count supports this clonotype. The rearrangement uses TRBV7-6 and TRBJ1-2; the D is unclear. The CDR3 consists of 13 residues. V lost 0 bases and J lost 5, with 7 bases in between. Germline lookup yields CDR1 SGHVS and CDR2 FNYEAQ. CDR3 loop: CASSLANSYGYTF. DNA for the CDR3: TGTGCCAGCAGCTTAGCAAACAGTTATGGCTACACCTTC.

In regard to this clonotype: Just one base apart from a much larger clone, this may be a read error. The genes are TRBV6-5 and TRBJ1-2; the D gene is possibly TRBD1 (5 bases). V lost 0 bases to trimming and J lost 6 bases, with 11 bases between them. CDR3 length: 14 residues. Germline V gene sequence: CDR1 MNHEY, CDR2 SVGAGI. CDR3 coding DNA: TGTGCCAGCAGTTACTCGACAGCTCCCAATGGCTACACCTTC. This sequence encodes CASSYSTAPNGYTF.

This clonotype has a count of ten or more. The V and J genes are TRBV27 and TRBJ2-5; tentatively, D is TRBD2 (5 bases). V shed 8 bases and J shed 1 base, with 14 bases lying between them. The germline V gene encodes CDR1 MNHEY and CDR2 SMNVEV (reference sequence). CDR3 size: 14 residues. This CDR3 is CASGDQRGQETQYF. CDR3 nucleotide sequence: TGTGCCAGCGGAGACCAACGGGGCCAAGAGACCCAGTACTTC.

This clonotype was recorded many times. The V gene is TRBV7-3, the J gene TRBJ2-4; TRBD2 is a possible D gene (7 bases). The CDR3 is 16 amino acids. V lost 6 bases to trimming and J lost 5 bases, with 20 bases between them. CDR1 is SGHTA, CDR2 FQGTGA, per germline. CDR3 in amino acids: CASSLFIGGRENIQYF. CDR3 bases: TGTGCCAGCAGTTTATTCATCGGGGGGCGGGAAAACATTCAGTACTTC.

The chain has TRBV12-3 or TRBV12-4 and TRBJ1-5; D may be TRBD1 (5 bases). Trimming pared 1 base from V and 4 bases from J, leaving 11 bases between. The CDR3 is made up of 15 amino acids. The chain's CDR3 is CASSLEGNGNQPQHF. The CDR3 DNA sequence: TGTGCCAGCAGTTTAGAGGGGAATGGGAATCAGCCCCAGCATTTT.

This clonotype appeared many times. The J gene is TRBJ1-6, the V gene TRBV12-3 or TRBV12-4; D possibly corresponds to TRBD1 (6 bases). V dropped 2 bases and J dropped 6 bases, with 11 bases sitting between them. The CDR3 has 15 amino acids. The CDR3 reads CASSLRGLANSPLHF. The CDR3 nucleotides are TGTGCCAGCAGTTTACGGGGGCTCGCTAATTCACCCCTCCACTTT.

The rearrangement joins TRBV12-3 or TRBV12-4 to TRBJ2-3; possibly TRBD2 for D (5 bases). The length of the CDR3 is 14 residues. V lost 6 bases and J lost 4, with 14 bases in between. CDR3 coding DNA: TGTGCCAGCAGCCGGGGAAGCGGAGCAGATACGCAGTATTTT. This encodes CASSRGSGADTQYF.

Many counts were recorded for this clonotype. J is TRBJ2-1 and V is TRBV7-3; weak D call: TRBD2 (5 bases). The length of the CDR3 is 15 residues. CDR1 is SGHTA and CDR2 is FQGTGA in the germline V gene. Trimming pared 3 bases from V and 4 bases from J, leaving 13 bases between. This chain's CDR3 is CASSLAGRPYNEQFF. The DNA for the CDR3 is TGTGCCAGCAGCTTGGCGGGCCGACCATACAATGAGCAGTTCTTC.

This clonotype was seen repeatedly, ten times or more. This sequence joins TRBV7-9 and TRBJ2-4; 10 bases agree with TRBD1. V gave up 5 bases and J gave up 9 bases; unmatched junction bases: 10. The CDR3 length is 15 residues. Germline values: CDR1 SEHNR, CDR2 FQNEAQ (reference sequence). In DNA, the CDR3 is TGTGCCAGCAGCGTTCGGGACAGGGGTTCGGTCATTCAGTACTTC. It translates to CASSVRDRGSVIQYF.

V and J are TRBV18 and TRBJ1-5; D uncertain. CDR1 and CDR2 (germline): KGHSH, LQKENI. V shed 4 bases and J shed 0 bases, with 7 bases lying between them. CDR3 size: 14 residues. In nucleotides, the CDR3 is TGTGCCAGCTCACACAAATATAGCAATCAGCCCCAGCATTTT. Translation: CASSHKYSNQPQHF. Complete variable domain (other parts from reference TRBV18 and TRBJ1-5): NAGVMQNPRHLVRRRGQEARLRCSPMKGHSHVYWYRQLPEEGLKFMVYLQKENIIDESGMPKERFSAEFPKEGPSILRIQQVVRGDSAAYFCASSHKYSNQPQHFGDGTRLSIL.

The chain recombines TRBV3-1 with TRBJ2-3, with D perhaps matching TRBD1 or TRBD2 (5 bases each). Per the germline V gene, CDR1 is LGHDT and CDR2 is YNNKEL (reference sequence). The V and J ends lost 1 base and 0 bases respectively, with 14 bases between them. This CDR3 spans 17 amino acids. The CDR3 spells CASSQVGNGGSTDTQYF. CDR3 DNA: TGTGCCAGCAGCCAAGTGGGTAATGGGGGAAGCACAGATACGCAGTATTTT.

As to this clonotype: A read error may produce the germline difference seen at one junction end. The rearrangement uses TRBV28 and TRBJ1-1, with D tentatively TRBD1 (6 bases). The CDR3 has 13 amino acids. Germline CDR1 is MDHEN and CDR2 is SYDVKM. The CDR3 sequence: CASSPTGTTKAFF. The CDR3 DNA reads as TGTGCCAGCAGTCCAACAGGGACCACTAAAGCTTTCTTT.

This clonotype occurred many times. This rearrangement joins TRBV2 to TRBJ1-2, with 8 bases lining up with TRBD1. V was clipped by 4 bases and J by 13 bases; unmatched bases: 8. CDR1 and CDR2 (germline): SNHLY, FYNNEI. CDR3 length equals 12 residues. CDR3 nucleotide sequence: TGTGCCAGCAGTGCTATCCGCGGGACAGGCACCTTC. It is translated as CASSAIRGTGTF.

V usage is TRBV2 and J usage is TRBJ2-7; D may be TRBD2 (5 bases). The germline V gene has CDR1 SNHLY and CDR2 FYNNEI. Deletions cut 6 bases from V and 4 bases from J, with 10 bases between. The CDR3 is made up of 12 amino acids. CDR3 loop: CASRLREYEQYV. The CDR3 nucleotides read TGTGCCAGCAGATTACGGGAATACGAGCAGTACGTC.

This clonotype was detected only once. The chain has TRBV19 and TRBJ2-1; D might be TRBD1 or TRBD2, each matching 5 bases. CDR1 and CDR2 from the germline V gene are LNHDA and SQIVND (reference sequence). Trimming cost V 5 bases and J 0 bases, with 11 bases left between them. This CDR3 is built from 15 residues. The CDR3 protein is CASSRRGISYNEQFF. The DNA of the CDR3 is TGTGCCAGTAGTCGACGGGGCATCTCCTACAATGAGCAGTTCTTC.

This clonotype was found many times. V gene TRBV20-1 combines with J gene TRBJ2-5, with D possibly TRBD2 on 6 matching bases. Trimming shortened V by 5 bases and J by 6 bases, and 10 bases separated the two germline ends. From germline, CDR1 is DFQATT and CDR2 SNEGSKA (reference sequence). The CDR3 sequence is 11 residues long. CDR3 in DNA: TGCAGTGCTGGTGGAGGGAAGACCCAGTACTTC. It is translated as CSAGGGKTQYF.

Concerning this clonotype itself: A single base separates this from a much larger clone, so it may be a read error. DNA of the CDR3: TGCCGTGCATTCCCCCCTAGGACAGGGGACAATGAGCAGTTCTTC. Amino acids: CRAFPPRTGDNEQFF. The rearrangement joins TRBV20-1 to TRBJ2-1; 9 positions agree with TRBD1. The CDR3 extends over 15 amino acids. Germline CDR1 and CDR2: DFQATT and SNEGSKA (reference sequence).

At least ten counts were recorded for this clonotype. J is TRBJ1-2 and V is TRBV5-6, with D unclear. Deletions cut 0 bases from V and 4 bases from J, with 10 bases between. The CDR3 covers 14 residues. Looked up from germline, CDR1 is SGHDT and CDR2 is YYEEEE. The CDR3 nucleotides are TGTGCCAGCAGCTTGGGTACAGCGAGCTATGGCTACACCTTC. This translates into CASSLGTASYGYTF.

The V gene is TRBV3-1, the J gene TRBJ2-7; 12 bases line up with TRBD1. CDR3 length: 16 amino acids. Germline loops: CDR1 LGHDT, CDR2 YNNKEL (reference sequence). The junction had 8 bases not matched to a gene; V was cut back by 2 bases and J by 6 bases. In nucleotides, the CDR3 is TGTGCCAGCAGCCAAACCTCCGGGACAGGGGGCAGCGAGCAGTACTTC. Translation: CASSQTSGTGGSEQYF.

This clonotype was counted many times. The chain joins TRBV28 to TRBJ2-5; D is possibly TRBD1 (6 bases). The CDR3 runs 12 residues. Trimming stripped 7 bases from V and 2 bases from J, with 8 bases between. Germline V gives CDR1 MDHEN, CDR2 SYDVKM. The DNA for the CDR3 is TGTGCCAGCAAAAGGGGGCAAGAGACCCAGTACTTC. It translates to CASKRGQETQYF.